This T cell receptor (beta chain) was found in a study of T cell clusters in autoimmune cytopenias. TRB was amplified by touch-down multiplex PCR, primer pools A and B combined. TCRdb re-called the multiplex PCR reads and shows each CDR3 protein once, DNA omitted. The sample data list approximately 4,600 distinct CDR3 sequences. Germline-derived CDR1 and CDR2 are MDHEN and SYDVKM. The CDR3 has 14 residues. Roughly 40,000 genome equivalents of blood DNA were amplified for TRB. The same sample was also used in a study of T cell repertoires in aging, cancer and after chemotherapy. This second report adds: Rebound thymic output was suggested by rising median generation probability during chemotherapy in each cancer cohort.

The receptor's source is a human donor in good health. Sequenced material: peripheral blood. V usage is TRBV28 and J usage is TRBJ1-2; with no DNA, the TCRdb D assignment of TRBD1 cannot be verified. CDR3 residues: CASRISTGWYGYTF.